Below, 23 T cell receptor beta chains from the same sample are listed, as sequenced in a study of T cell repertoires and HLA-DP antigens. Their recognized antigens are unknown. TCRdb's copy holds only in-frame clones and misses some; the assay was immunoSEQ multiplex PCR. The table lists approximately 110,000 clones, 80% to 95% of them singletons. Material: CD4+ T cells from PBMCs. The source is a woman between 18 and 29 years old in good health and CMV-seronegative.

The chain employs TRBV18 and TRBJ1-5, with unresolved D. V dropped 3 bases and J dropped 9 bases, with 9 bases sitting between them. The CDR3 loop spans 12 amino acids. Germline V gene data show CDR1 as KGHSH and CDR2 as LQKENI. This chain's CDR3 is CASSPLSGPQHF. CDR3 coding DNA: TGTGCCAGCTCACCCCTCTCAGGGCCCCAGCATTTT. The whole variable domain, remainder taken from reference TRBV18 and TRBJ1-5, is NAGVMQNPRHLVRRRGQEARLRCSPMKGHSHVYWYRQLPEEGLKFMVYLQKENIIDESGMPKERFSAEFPKEGPSILRIQQVVRGDSAAYFCASSPLSGPQHFGDGTRLSIL.

The rearrangement uses TRBV6-5 and TRBJ1-1, with 7 bases that match TRBD1. V lost 0 bases and J lost 5; bases outside the gene matches: 6. Germline V gene data show CDR1 as MNHEY and CDR2 as SVGAGI. This CDR3 has 15 amino acids. CDR3 DNA sequence: TGTGCCAGCAGTTACTCGAAAGGGGGCTGGACTGAAGCTTTCTTT. As protein: CASSYSKGGWTEAFF.

This rearrangement joins TRBV7-9 to TRBJ2-1, with D tentatively TRBD2 (6 bases). CDR1 and CDR2 (germline): SEHNR, FQNEAQ (reference sequence). CDR3 size: 18 residues. The V and J ends lost 5 bases and 0 bases respectively, with 20 bases between them. The CDR3 is CASSLNAWLAISYNEQFF. The CDR3 coding sequence is TGTGCCAGCAGCCTAAATGCGTGGCTAGCGATCTCCTACAATGAGCAGTTCTTC. The whole variable domain, filled in from reference TRBV7-9 and TRBJ2-1, reads DTGVSQNPRHKITKRGQNVTFRCDPISEHNRLYWYRQTLGQGPEFLTYFQNEAQLEKSRLLSDRFSAERPKGSFSTLEIQRTEQGDSAMYLCASSLNAWLAISYNEQFFGPGTRLTVL.

V gene TRBV5-1 combines with J gene TRBJ1-3; TRBD1 is a possible D gene (6 bases). From germline, CDR1 is SGHRS and CDR2 YFSETQ. V was shortened by 0 bases and J by 0 bases, with 7 bases between the two germline ends. The length of the CDR3 is 15 residues. The CDR3 DNA sequence: TGCGCCAGCAGCTTGGAGGACAGCTCTGGAAACACCATATATTTT. This codes for CASSLEDSSGNTIYF.

This chain joins TRBV6-1 and TRBJ1-5; possible D gene TRBD1, 5 bases. V was pared by 11 bases and J by 5 bases, with 10 bases between. CDR3 size: 11 residues. In germline, CDR1 is MNHNS, CDR2 SASEGT. The CDR3, as DNA: TGTGCCGCCGCCAGGGATCAGCCCCAGCATTTT. Its protein is CAAARDQPQHF.

The rearrangement joins TRBV20-1 to TRBJ2-7; D uncertain. The germline V gene has CDR1 DFQATT and CDR2 SNEGSKA (reference sequence). V shed 3 bases and J shed 4 bases, with 7 bases lying between them. CDR3 length equals 11 residues. CDR3 sequence: CSASFGYEQYV. The DNA for the CDR3 is TGCAGTGCTAGCTTTGGATACGAGCAGTACGTC.

The chain recombines TRBV4-2 with TRBJ1-5; possibly TRBD1 for D (5 bases). V was cut by 6 bases and J by 2 bases, with 14 bases left in between. There are 15 residues in the CDR3. CDR1 and CDR2 from the germline V gene are LGHNA and YNFKEQ. DNA of the CDR3: TGTGCCAGCAGTCCTAGACCGGGGGGCAATCAGCCCCAGCATTTT. This codes for CASSPRPGGNQPQHF.

The chain is built from TRBV7-3 and TRBJ2-1; 9 bases map to TRBD2. V lost 2 bases to trimming and J lost 5 bases; unmatched junction nucleotides: 10. The CDR3 is 17 amino acids. Germline V CDR1 and CDR2: SGHTA, FQGTGA. The CDR3 nucleotides read TGTGCCAGCAGCTTATGGATTAGCGGGAGTCAAGACAATGAGCAGTTCTTC. It specifies CASSLWISGSQDNEQFF.

The chain joins TRBV10-3 to TRBJ2-5; 7 bases map to TRBD2. Germline V gives CDR1 ENHRY, CDR2 SYGVKD. The CDR3 runs 13 residues. After removal of 8 bases from V and 4 bases from J, the junction contained 7 bases not matched to a gene. The CDR3 loop reads CAIAGGGVETQYF. In nucleotides, the CDR3 is TGTGCCATCGCAGGCGGGGGAGTAGAGACCCAGTACTTC.

V is TRBV29-1 and J is TRBJ2-5; D unclear. The CDR3 runs 13 residues. Germline-derived CDR1 and CDR2 are SQVTM and ANQGSEA. V dropped 3 bases and J dropped 2 bases, with 10 bases sitting between them. CDR3 DNA sequence: TGCAGCGTTGATCAGCCCTCACAAGAGACCCAGTACTTC. As protein: CSVDQPSQETQYF.

The gene calls are TRBV4-3 and TRBJ1-5; 10 positions match TRBD1. J gave up 4 bases and V 4 bases, and 4 bases lay outside the gene matches. This CDR3 has 15 amino acids. Germline V gene sequence: CDR1 LGHNA, CDR2 YSLEER. The CDR3 reads CASSPGTGVNQPQHF. The CDR3, as DNA: TGCGCCAGCAGCCCCGGGACAGGGGTAAATCAGCCCCAGCATTTT.

The chain links TRBV7-2 to TRBJ1-1, with 10 nucleotides matching TRBD1. V dropped 1 base and J dropped 5; count of bases not matched to a gene: 4. The CDR3 loop spans 15 amino acids. CDR1 SGHTA and CDR2 FQGNSA come from the germline V gene. The CDR3 region has the DNA TGTGCCAGCAGCTTAGACCGGACAGGGGGGACTGAAGCTTTCTTT. It translates to CASSLDRTGGTEAFF.

This chain joins TRBV9 and TRBJ2-5; D unclear. Germline V gene lookup returns CDR1 SGDLS and CDR2 YYNGEE. Trimming pared 1 base from V and 5 bases from J, leaving 6 bases between. The CDR3 has 12 amino acids. The CDR3 DNA is TGTGCCAGCAGCGTACTAGGGGAGACCCAGTACTTC. Its protein is CASSVLGETQYF.

The chain couples TRBV18 to TRBJ2-3; D is undetermined. The ends were cut back, 0 bases at V and 3 bases at J, with 10 bases in the middle. CDR1 and CDR2 (germline): KGHSH, LQKENI. CDR3 length equals 15 residues. The CDR3 sequence: CASSPPLVGTDTQYF. Written as DNA, the CDR3 is TGTGCCAGCTCACCACCTCTAGTCGGGACAGATACGCAGTATTTT. The variable domain in full, completed from reference TRBV18 and TRBJ2-3, reads NAGVMQNPRHLVRRRGQEARLRCSPMKGHSHVYWYRQLPEEGLKFMVYLQKENIIDESGMPKERFSAEFPKEGPSILRIQQVVRGDSAAYFCASSPPLVGTDTQYFGPGTRLTVL.

The rearrangement uses TRBV7-8 and TRBJ1-6; 7 nucleotides match TRBD1. Germline V CDR1 and CDR2: SGHVS, FQNEAQ. Trimming at V came to 5 bases and at J to 5 bases, leaving 3 bases not matched to a gene. The CDR3 contains 14 residues. CDR3 in amino acids: CASSRQGDNSPLHF. CDR3 bases: TGTGCCAGCAGCCGACAGGGCGATAATTCACCCCTCCACTTT.

The rearrangement uses TRBV29-1 and TRBJ2-1; TRBD1 matches at 9 bases. The CDR3 has 12 residues. Germline loops: CDR1 SQVTM, CDR2 ANQGSEA. Germline trimming cut 4 bases from V and 7 bases from J; bases unmatched to any gene: 2. This CDR3 reads CSVGTGENEQFF. As DNA, the CDR3 is TGCAGCGTTGGGACAGGGGAGAATGAGCAGTTCTTC.

V and J are TRBV7-3 and TRBJ2-5, with TRBD1 as a possible D gene (7 bases). Germline lookup yields CDR1 SGHTA and CDR2 FQGTGA. Trimming shortened V by 2 bases and J by 5 bases, and 15 bases separated the two germline ends. The CDR3 runs 15 residues. The CDR3 DNA reads as TGTGCCAGCAGCTTATACCCAGGGGGAGGTGAGACCCAGTACTTC. Translation: CASSLYPGGGETQYF.

This clone has only a few counts. The chain couples TRBV7-8 to TRBJ2-4; a possible D gene is TRBD1 (5 bases). CDR3 size: 16 residues. CDR1 SGHVS and CDR2 FQNEAQ come from the germline V gene. V was clipped by 5 bases and J by 6 bases, with 20 bases between them. The CDR3 bases are TGTGCCAGCAGCGCCAGACAGCCTTTTGCCGGAAACATTCAGTACTTC. This gives the protein CASSARQPFAGNIQYF.

The chain recombines TRBV6-1 with TRBJ2-2; perhaps D is TRBD1 or TRBD2 (5 bases each). From germline, CDR1 is MNHNS and CDR2 SASEGT. Trimming removed 4 bases from V and 1 base from J, with 10 bases in between. The CDR3 has 15 amino acids. CDR3 DNA sequence: TGTGCCAGCAGTGCGGGACGGGTGAACACCGGGGAGCTGTTTTTT. It translates to CASSAGRVNTGELFF.

This chain connects TRBV28 to TRBJ2-7; 10 bases map to TRBD2. This CDR3 is 14 amino acids long. The trim removed 6 bases at V and 6 bases at J, leaving 8 bases unmatched. The V gene's germline CDR1 is MDHEN and CDR2 SYDVKM. CDR3 loop: CASSPLAGGTEQYV. The CDR3 nucleotides read TGTGCCAGCAGCCCTTTAGCGGGGGGTACCGAGCAGTACGTC.

Comment on this clone: The junction differs from germline at one of its ends, possibly a read error. V and J are TRBV7-7 and TRBJ1-2, with 11 bases fitting TRBD1. CDR1 and CDR2 from the germline V gene are SSHAT and FNYEAQ (reference sequence). The CDR3 runs to 15 residues. The CDR3 sequence: CASSFTGTGGYGYTF. Here the CDR3 DNA reads TGTGCTAGCAGCTTTACCGGGACAGGGGGCTATGGCTACACCTTC.

The gene calls are TRBV9 and TRBJ1-2, with 7 bases matching TRBD1. This CDR3 is built from 16 residues. The germline CDR1 and CDR2 sequences are SGDLS and YYNGEE. Trimming took 4 bases from V and 2 from J; bases not matched to a gene: 11. Written as DNA, the CDR3 is TGTGCCAGCAGCCCAACCACGGGACAGACAAACTATGGCTACACCTTC. This codes for CASSPTTGQTNYGYTF.

The genes are TRBV27 and TRBJ1-1, with TRBD1 as a possible D gene (5 bases). The CDR3 is 15 amino acids. Trimming took off 7 bases at V and 10 bases at J, with 25 bases between the two ends. Per the germline V gene, CDR1 is MNHEY and CDR2 is SMNVEV (reference sequence). CDR3 in amino acids: CASISRQPGHVIAFF. The CDR3 DNA is TGTGCCAGCATTTCCCGACAGCCCGGTCATGTTATAGCTTTCTTT.